This T cell receptor (beta chain) was retrieved from a study of T-cell reconstitution after alpha-beta-depleted transplantation in children. Study results and limitations: Fresh T-cell production supplied most of the T-cell counts and diversity seen one year after transplant.

This clonotype has only a few counts. The target antigen is unknown. A TCRbeta library incorporating unique molecular identifiers was prepared. TCRdb recomputed calls from the PCR reads with MiXCR, one row per CDR3 protein. The sample carries 350,000 to 500,000 distinct CDR3 sequences, 43% recorded once. Material: PBMCs, obtained before TCRalphabeta/CD19-depleted stem cell transplant. The clonotype comes from a girl aged 2-15 years with aplastic anemia, due to receive a stem cell transplant.

CDR3 DNA sequence: TGCAGCGTAGTCACCGGGACAGCGGGGAGTAGGGAGCAGTACTTC. Its translation: CSVVTGTAGSREQYF. The chain recombines TRBV29-1 with TRBJ2-7; D possibly uses TRBD1 or TRBD2 (7 bases each). With 6 bases removed from V and 7 bases from J, the gap between germline ends came to 25 bases. The CDR3 spans 15 residues. The germline gives CDR1 SQVTM, CDR2 ANQGSEA.